These 12 T cell receptor beta chains share one sample of origin, sequenced in a study of T-cell reconstitution after alpha-beta-depleted transplantation in children. Researchers prepared the TCRbeta library using unique molecular identifiers, the study reports. TCRdb called the PCR reads again in MiXCR, with one record for every CDR3 protein. The data show some 440,000 distinct CDR3 sequences, under 20% seen once. Specimen: PBMCs, mostly from graft donor cells, collected 360 days after TCRalphabeta/CD19-depleted stem cell transplant. These receptors all come from a boy under two years old who had a stem cell transplant for Wiskott-Aldrich syndrome, so the T cells may come from the graft donor.

Only a few counts were recorded for this clonotype. The rearrangement links TRBV12-3 or TRBV12-4 to TRBJ2-2, with 13 positions matching TRBD2. The CDR3 sequence is 15 residues long. With 6 bases clipped from V and 7 bases from J, the junction kept 5 bases outside the gene matches. The CDR3 DNA sequence: TGTGCCAGCAGAACTAGCGGGAGGGCCGGCGGGGAGCTGTTTTTT. Its translation: CASRTSGRAGGELFF.

There are a few counts of this clonotype. V usage is TRBV19 and J usage is TRBJ2-1; D gene unclear. V was clipped by 3 bases and J by 9 bases, with 15 bases between them. The CDR3 is 14 amino acids. CDR1 and CDR2 from the germline V gene are LNHDA and SQIVND (reference sequence). CDR3 residues: CASSMAQVGGEQFF. CDR3 coding DNA: TGTGCCAGTAGTATGGCCCAGGTTGGTGGTGAGCAGTTCTTC.

This clonotype occurred a few times. The chain combines TRBV21-1 with TRBJ2-7; no DNA check was done on the table's D call, TRBD1. TRBV21-1 is described as a pseudogene. This CDR3 has 12 amino acids. The CDR3 sequence: CAIPPHEYEQYF. CDR3 bases: TGTGCCATACCCCCACACGAGTACGAGCAGTACTTC.

The chain recombines TRBV20-1 with TRBJ2-2; weak D call: TRBD1 (6 bases). CDR3 size: 15 residues. V was pared by 0 bases and J by 4 bases, with 12 bases between. CDR1 and CDR2 (germline): DFQATT, SNEGSKA (reference sequence). The CDR3 bases are TGCAGTGCTAGAGAGGCAGGGGTGGCCACCGGGGAGCTGTTTTTT. Protein sequence: CSAREAGVATGELFF.

This sequence joins TRBV5-1 and TRBJ1-1, with TRBD1 identical over 9 bases. J lost 1 base, V lost 2 bases, and 6 bases had no gene match. CDR1 and CDR2 from the germline V gene are SGHRS and YFSETQ. The CDR3 is 16 residues long. CDR3 amino acids: CASSFRDRVKNTEAFF. The DNA for the CDR3 is TGCGCCAGCAGCTTTAGGGACAGGGTAAAGAACACTGAAGCTTTCTTT.

There are a few counts of this clonotype. CDR3 coding DNA: TGTGCCAGCAGCCCTATATTCGGGAGTGAGGTCTACAATGAGCAGTTCTTC. Amino acid sequence: CASSPIFGSEVYNEQFF. The rearrangement joins TRBV12-3 or TRBV12-4 to TRBJ2-1; D possibly corresponds to TRBD2 (6 bases). The CDR3 extends over 17 amino acids. V lost 6 bases and J lost 3, with 21 bases in between.

This clonotype was picked up a small number of times. The chain links TRBV27 to TRBJ2-5; D gene uncertain. The CDR3 covers 13 residues. Trimming left V 8 bases short and J 4 bases short, with 14 bases between. Germline CDR1 is MNHEY and CDR2 is SMNVEV (reference sequence). In DNA, the CDR3 is TGTGCCAGCGCCGACTTTGTCGCAGAGACCCAGTACTTC. This encodes CASADFVAETQYF.

In its sample, this clonotype was seen a few times. The chain carries TRBV20-1 and TRBJ2-7, with 9 bases identical to TRBD2. The CDR3 consists of 15 residues. CDR1 is DFQATT and CDR2 is SNEGSKA in the germline V gene (reference sequence). Unmatched junction bases numbered 9, after V lost 3 bases and J lost 3 bases. This CDR3 is CSARELAGALYEQYF. CDR3 nucleotide sequence: TGCAGTGCTAGGGAGTTAGCGGGAGCCCTCTACGAGCAGTACTTC.

This clonotype was detected only a few times. V and J are TRBV16 and TRBJ2-2; the D gene is possibly TRBD1 (5 bases). Germline values: CDR1 KGHSY, CDR2 FQNENV. Trimming left V 4 bases short and J 4 bases short, with 10 bases between. The CDR3 runs to 14 residues. The DNA of the CDR3 is TGTGCCAGCAGCCCTCGACAGACCACCGGGGAGCTGTTTTTT. Protein product: CASSPRQTTGELFF.

This clonotype has a handful of counts. The chain has TRBV2 and TRBJ2-5, with D hard to call. In germline, CDR1 is SNHLY, CDR2 FYNNEI. The CDR3 contains 13 residues. Trimming took 5 bases from V and 5 from J, leaving 12 bases between them. CDR3 DNA sequence: TGTGCCAGCAGTCGATTACGGGTGGAGACCCAGTACTTC. This encodes CASSRLRVETQYF.

The chain uses TRBV5-1 and TRBJ2-7, with TRBD1 as a possible D gene (6 bases). Trimming removed 7 bases from V and 1 base from J, with 12 bases in between. The CDR3 runs 13 residues. Looked up from germline, CDR1 is SGHRS and CDR2 is YFSETQ. CDR3 coding DNA: TGCGCCAGCGGAACAGGGTTTTCCTACGAGCAGTACTTC. It specifies CASGTGFSYEQYF.

The chain uses TRBV5-6 and TRBJ2-3; no clear D gene. The germline V gene has CDR1 SGHDT and CDR2 YYEEEE. There are 15 residues in the CDR3. The V end lost 2 bases, the J end lost 1 base, and 11 bases lay between the germline ends. CDR3 protein: CASSFPYPGTDTQYF. CDR3 sequence (DNA): TGTGCCAGCAGCTTCCCCTACCCTGGCACAGATACGCAGTATTTT.